Presented here are 18 T cell receptor beta chains from one specimen sequenced in a study of T cell repertoires in cytomegalovirus infection. MiXCR, applied by TCRdb to the reads, yields one record per CDR3 protein. The sample records about 530,000 distinct CDR3 sequences, about 30% being singletons. Sequences were obtained from PBMCs. Receptors originate from a human donor in good health (CMV status not recorded). Some clones in this sample may be carry-over from other donors' samples.

V gene TRBV20-1 combines with J gene TRBJ2-5; TRBD1 agrees at 8 bases. The CDR3 sequence is 12 residues long. The V and J ends lost 6 bases and 4 bases, in that order; junction bases with no gene match: 4. Per germline, CDR1 DFQATT and CDR2 SNEGSKA (reference sequence). The CDR3 bases are TGCAGTGCGAGACAGGGGTCAGAGACCCAGTACTTC. Translation gives CSARQGSETQYF.

Concerning this clonotype: A read error may explain this, as a much larger clone is one base away. The rearrangement links TRBV4-1 to TRBJ2-1; 7 bases map to TRBD2. The CDR3 spans 15 residues. Germline V gene lookup returns CDR1 MGHRA and CDR2 YSYEKL. CDR3 DNA sequence: TGCGCCAGCAGCCAAGTAGCTAGCGGCTACAGTGAGCAGTTCTTC. This sequence encodes CASSQVASGYSEQFF.

This clonotype showed up just a few times. The V call is TRBV3-1, the J call TRBJ1-1; D might be TRBD1 (6 bases). The CDR3 has 12 amino acids. The germline V gene encodes CDR1 LGHDT and CDR2 YNNKEL (reference sequence). Between the trimmed V and J ends, which lost 6 bases and 7 bases, there was a span of 12 bases. In nucleotides, the CDR3 is TGTGCCAGCAGAAGGGGGGAAGGTGAAGCTTTCTTT. Its translation: CASRRGEGEAFF.

There are a few counts of this clonotype. The chain has TRBV19 and TRBJ1-5, with D unclear. Per germline, CDR1 LNHDA and CDR2 SQIVND (reference sequence). The CDR3 length is 17 residues. V was cut by 6 bases and J by 1 base, with 19 bases left in between. The CDR3: CASRHGPATLSNQPQHF. The DNA for the CDR3 is TGTGCCAGTAGGCATGGACCGGCAACGTTAAGCAATCAGCCCCAGCATTTT.

The chain is built from TRBV6-6 and TRBJ2-1; 13 bases match TRBD2. The CDR3 sequence is 16 residues long. Germline-derived CDR1 and CDR2 are MNHNY and SVGAGI (reference sequence). The junction had 6 bases not matched to a gene; V was cut back by 6 bases and J by 4 bases. The CDR3 is CASRGLAGAKYNEQFF. The CDR3 nucleotides are TGTGCCAGCAGAGGACTAGCGGGAGCCAAATACAATGAGCAGTTCTTC.

The chain recombines TRBV4-2 with TRBJ2-1, with TRBD2 as a possible D gene (5 bases). CDR3 length: 17 residues. From germline, CDR1 is LGHNA and CDR2 YNFKEQ. V lost 4 bases and J 6 bases, leaving 22 bases between the germline ends. CDR3: CASSPHETTIPGNEQFF. The CDR3 DNA reads TGTGCCAGCAGCCCCCACGAGACGACTATACCAGGCAATGAGCAGTTCTTC.

This clonotype showed up just a few times. The genes are TRBV7-3 and TRBJ2-2; 8 bases are a match to TRBD1. In germline, CDR1 is SGHTA, CDR2 FQGTGA. Unmatched junction bases numbered 3, after V lost 0 bases and J lost 0 bases. This CDR3 is 17 amino acids long. CDR3 sequence reads: CASSLTFRGPNTGELFF. In DNA form, the CDR3 reads TGTGCCAGCAGCTTAACGTTCAGGGGGCCGAACACCGGGGAGCTGTTTTTT.

This clonotype came up once. The chain uses TRBV5-6 and TRBJ1-5; the D gene is possibly TRBD1 (5 bases). The CDR3 loop spans 15 amino acids. Germline V lookup: CDR1 SGHDT, CDR2 YYEEEE. Trimming shortened V by 3 bases and J by 3 bases, and 13 bases separated the two germline ends. This CDR3 is CASSYGTANNQPQHF. The CDR3 region has the DNA TGTGCCAGCAGCTACGGGACCGCAAACAATCAGCCCCAGCATTTT. The full variable domain, in which reference TRBV5-6 and TRBJ1-5 provide the parts outside the CDR3, is DAGVTQSPTHLIKTRGQQVTLRCSPKSGHDTVSWYQQALGQGPQFIFQYYEEEERQRGNFPDRFSGHQFPNYSSELNVNALLLGDSALYLCASSYGTANNQPQHFGDGTRLSIL.

The rearrangement uses TRBV12-3 or TRBV12-4 and TRBJ1-1; 7 positions match TRBD1. This CDR3 spans 14 amino acids. The V gene end was trimmed by 6 bases and the J gene end by 6 bases; junction bases not matched to a gene: 10. The CDR3 sequence: CASSPSGGLAEAFF. CDR3 coding DNA: TGTGCCAGCAGCCCCTCAGGGGGTTTAGCTGAAGCTTTCTTT.

A few counts support this clonotype. The rearrangement uses TRBV11-3 and TRBJ2-3, with TRBD2 identical over 9 bases. CDR3 size: 16 residues. V lost 5 bases to trimming and J lost 5 bases; unmatched junction nucleotides: 11. Germline CDR1 is SGHNT and CDR2 is YENEEA. CDR3 in amino acids: CASSPGTSIWGDTQYF. DNA of the CDR3: TGTGCCAGCAGCCCAGGGACTAGCATCTGGGGAGATACGCAGTATTTT.

The table lists this clonotype with a few counts. The chain employs TRBV9 and TRBJ2-1, with 9 bases that match TRBD2. The V segment lost 4 bases and the J segment 5 bases; nucleotides outside the gene matches: 16. The CDR3 is 18 amino acids. CDR1 and CDR2 from the germline V gene are SGDLS and YYNGEE. The CDR3 protein is CASSSVGYGTSKNNEQFF. CDR3 nucleotides: TGTGCCAGCAGCTCAGTCGGGTATGGGACTAGCAAGAACAATGAGCAGTTCTTC. The entire variable domain, with the rest obtained from reference TRBV9 and TRBJ2-1, is as follows: DSGVTQTPKHLITATGQRVTLRCSPRSGDLSVYWYQQSLDQGLQFLIQYYNGEERAKGNILERFSAQQFPDLHSELNLSSLELGDSALYFCASSSVGYGTSKNNEQFFGPGTRLTVL.

This clonotype occurred many times. The chain recombines TRBV7-8 with TRBJ2-1; TRBD2 agrees at 9 bases. CDR3 size: 15 residues. V dropped 3 bases and J dropped 7; count of bases not matched to a gene: 7. CDR1 and CDR2 (germline): SGHVS, FQNEAQ. CDR3 DNA sequence: TGTGCCAGCAGCTTGGCACTAGCGGGTTCGAATGAGCAGTTCTTC. Translation gives CASSLALAGSNEQFF.

This chain uses TRBV24-1 with TRBJ2-1, with 7 bases that match TRBD2. The V gene's germline CDR1 is KGHDR and CDR2 SFDVKD. Trimming at V came to 9 bases and at J to 3 bases, leaving 4 bases not matched to a gene. The CDR3 has 13 residues. The chain's CDR3 is CATETSVYNEQFF. The CDR3 coding sequence is TGTGCCACCGAAACTAGCGTCTACAATGAGCAGTTCTTC.

This clonotype was observed a handful of times. The chain employs TRBV7-2 and TRBJ1-5; 8 nucleotides match TRBD1. J was trimmed by 6 bases and V by 5 bases; bases with no gene match: 6. The CDR3 is made up of 14 amino acids. Germline CDR1 SGHTA, CDR2 FQGNSA. Here the CDR3 DNA reads TGTGCCAGCAGCAGAACAGGGGGGCTTCAGCCCCAGCATTTT. This encodes CASSRTGGLQPQHF.

Only one count was recorded for this clonotype. V is TRBV12-3 or TRBV12-4 and J is TRBJ2-7, with no clear D. The CDR3 length is 12 residues. V was clipped by 1 base and J by 6 bases, with 7 bases between them. In DNA, the CDR3 is TGTGCCAGCAGTTTAGGGGTAGGCGAGCAGTACGTC. It codes for CASSLGVGEQYV.

This rearrangement joins TRBV27 to TRBJ2-7; 7 bases align to TRBD1. The junction had 2 bases not matched to a gene; V was cut back by 6 bases and J by 0 bases. The CDR3 is 13 amino acids. The germline V gene has CDR1 MNHEY and CDR2 SMNVEV (reference sequence). The CDR3 region has the DNA TGTGCCAGCAGGAGACAGGGCTCCTACGAGCAGTACGTC. This sequence encodes CASRRQGSYEQYV.

This clonotype was counted between two and nine times. This chain connects TRBV15 to TRBJ1-2; D might be TRBD1 (6 bases). The CDR3 is made up of 15 amino acids. Trimming left V 1 base short and J 0 bases short, with 9 bases between. Germline V lookup: CDR1 LNHNV, CDR2 YYDKDF (reference sequence). The CDR3 coding sequence is TGTGCCACCAGCAGAGGCTGGACAGCTAACTATGGCTACACCTTC. This encodes CATSRGWTANYGYTF.

The chain links TRBV4-2 to TRBJ2-1; D is possibly TRBD2 (6 bases). V shed 0 bases and J shed 6 bases, with 15 bases lying between them. This CDR3 is 16 amino acids long. Germline loops: CDR1 LGHNA, CDR2 YNFKEQ. The CDR3 spells CASSQDGSGRGNEQFF. DNA for the CDR3: TGTGCCAGCAGCCAAGATGGGAGCGGGCGGGGCAATGAGCAGTTCTTC.